This TCR beta chain emerged from a study of blood T cell repertoires in COVID-19. Study background: From the United States, Italy and Spain came samples of acute and convalescent COVID-19. T cells, B-cell-depleted T cells, or PBMCs supplied cDNA or gDNA.

The authors' processing: Using reference gene primer amplification, nucleated cell counts were estimated. Sequencing used immunoSEQ multiplex PCR; TCRdb keeps in-frame clones, though not all of them. Clone size and V and J calls were adopted from that table, with D and trimming inferred from the DNA. The profile shows tens of thousands of clones, 90% of them singletons. This clone was seen just once. Looked up from germline, CDR1 is SGHAT and CDR2 is FQNNGV. V shed 8 bases and J 7 bases; nucleotides not matched to a gene: 8. CDR3 size: 14 residues. Material: peripheral blood. The sequence derives from a man aged 50 to 60 with active COVID-19. The V call is TRBV11-2, the J call TRBJ2-2; TRBD1 matches at 9 bases. The CDR3 DNA reads as TGTGCCAGCCGCGGGACAGGGAGGGGCGGGGAGCTGTTTTTT. Residues: CASRGTGRGGELFF. Variable domain in full (rest from reference TRBV11-2 and TRBJ2-2): EAGVAQSPRYKIIEKRQSVAFWCNPISGHATLYWYQQILGQGPKLLIQFQNNGVVDDSQLPKDRFSAERLKGVDSTLKIQPAKLEDSAVYLCASRGTGRGGELFFGEGSRLTVL.